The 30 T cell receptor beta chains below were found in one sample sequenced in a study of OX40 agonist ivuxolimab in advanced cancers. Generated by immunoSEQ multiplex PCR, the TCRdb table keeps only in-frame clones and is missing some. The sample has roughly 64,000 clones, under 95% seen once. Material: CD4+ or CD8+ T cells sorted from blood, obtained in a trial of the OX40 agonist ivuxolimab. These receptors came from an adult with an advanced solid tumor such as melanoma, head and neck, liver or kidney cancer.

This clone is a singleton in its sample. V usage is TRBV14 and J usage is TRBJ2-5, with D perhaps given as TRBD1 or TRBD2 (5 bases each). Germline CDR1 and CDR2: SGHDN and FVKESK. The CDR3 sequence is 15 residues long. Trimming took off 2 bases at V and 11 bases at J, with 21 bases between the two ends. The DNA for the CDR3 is TGTGCCAGCAGCCAACAAGCCGGGACCCTTGGGGAGCAGTACTTC. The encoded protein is CASSQQAGTLGEQYF.

The CDR3, as DNA: TGTGCCAGCAGCCTTAGCGGAGCCATGGGTGAGCAGTTCTTC. Translating gives CASSLSGAMGEQFF. The V gene is TRBV7-9, the J gene TRBJ2-1; tentatively, D is TRBD2 (6 bases). The CDR3 extends over 14 amino acids. V was pared by 5 bases and J by 9 bases, with 17 bases between. The germline V gene has CDR1 SEHNR and CDR2 FQNEAQ (reference sequence).

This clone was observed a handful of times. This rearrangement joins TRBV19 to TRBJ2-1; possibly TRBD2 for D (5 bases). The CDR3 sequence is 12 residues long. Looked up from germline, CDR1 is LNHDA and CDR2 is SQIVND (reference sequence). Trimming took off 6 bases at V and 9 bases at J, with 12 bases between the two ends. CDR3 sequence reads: CASSTNRGEQFF. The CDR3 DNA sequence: TGTGCCAGTAGCACCAACCGGGGTGAGCAGTTCTTC.

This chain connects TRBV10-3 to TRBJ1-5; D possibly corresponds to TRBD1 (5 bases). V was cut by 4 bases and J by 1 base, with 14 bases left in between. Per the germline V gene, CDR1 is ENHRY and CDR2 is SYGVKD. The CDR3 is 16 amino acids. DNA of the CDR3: TGTGCCATCAGTGTAGGAGGGGACGGAAGCAATCAGCCCCAGCATTTT. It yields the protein CAISVGGDGSNQPQHF.

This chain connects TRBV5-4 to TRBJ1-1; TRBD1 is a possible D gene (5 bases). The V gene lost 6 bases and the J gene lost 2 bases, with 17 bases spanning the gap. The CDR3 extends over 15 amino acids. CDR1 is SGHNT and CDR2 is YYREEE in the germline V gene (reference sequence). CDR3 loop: CASKIGDGRNTEAFF. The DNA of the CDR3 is TGTGCCAGCAAAATCGGGGACGGACGAAACACTGAAGCTTTCTTT. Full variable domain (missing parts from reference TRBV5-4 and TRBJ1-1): ETGVTQSPTHLIKTRGQQVTLRCSSQSGHNTVSWYQQALGQGPQFIFQYYREEENGRGNFPPRFSGLQFPNYSSELNVNALELDDSALYLCASKIGDGRNTEAFFGQGTRLTVV.

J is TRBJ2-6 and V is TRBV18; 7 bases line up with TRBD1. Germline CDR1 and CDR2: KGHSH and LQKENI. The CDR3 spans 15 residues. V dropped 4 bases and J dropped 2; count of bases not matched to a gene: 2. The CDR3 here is CASSQDRAGANVLTF. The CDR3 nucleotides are TGTGCCAGCTCACAAGACAGGGCTGGGGCCAACGTCCTGACTTTC.

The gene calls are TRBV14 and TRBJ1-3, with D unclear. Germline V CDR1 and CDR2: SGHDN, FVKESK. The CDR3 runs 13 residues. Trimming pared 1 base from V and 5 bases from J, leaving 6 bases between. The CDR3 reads CASSQGTRNTIYF. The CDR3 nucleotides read TGTGCCAGCAGCCAAGGAACTAGAAACACCATATATTTT.

The CDR3 region is CASSVGGTNEKLFF. CDR3 in DNA: TGTGCCAGCAGCGTAGGTGGGACTAATGAAAAACTGTTTTTT. V is TRBV9 and J is TRBJ1-4; D remains unclear. In germline, CDR1 is SGDLS, CDR2 YYNGEE. V lost 0 bases to trimming and J lost 2 bases, with 5 bases between them. The CDR3 sequence is 14 residues long. Together with reference TRBV9 and TRBJ1-4, the CDR3 gives the full variable domain: DSGVTQTPKHLITATGQRVTLRCSPRSGDLSVYWYQQSLDQGLQFLIQYYNGEERAKGNILERFSAQQFPDLHSELNLSSLELGDSALYFCASSVGGTNEKLFFGSGTQLSVL.

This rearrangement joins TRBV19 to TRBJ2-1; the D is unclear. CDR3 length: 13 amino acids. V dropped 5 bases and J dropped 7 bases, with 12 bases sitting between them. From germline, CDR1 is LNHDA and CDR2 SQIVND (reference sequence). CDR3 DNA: TGTGCCAGTAGTTCCGGTCGGATGAATGAGCAGTTCTTC. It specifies CASSSGRMNEQFF.

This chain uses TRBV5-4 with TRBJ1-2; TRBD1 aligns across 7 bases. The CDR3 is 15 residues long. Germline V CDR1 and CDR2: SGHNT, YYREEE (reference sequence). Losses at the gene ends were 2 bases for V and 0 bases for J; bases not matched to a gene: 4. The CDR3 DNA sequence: TGTGCCAGCAGCTTAGGACAGGAAGCTAACTATGGCTACACCTTC. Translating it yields CASSLGQEANYGYTF.

The CDR3 DNA reads TGTGCCAGCAGCTTTAAGACTAGCGGGAGGTCCTACAATGAGCAGTTCTTC. Translating gives CASSFKTSGRSYNEQFF. The chain carries TRBV7-9 and TRBJ2-1; 13 bases line up with TRBD2. The germline V gene encodes CDR1 SEHNR and CDR2 FQNEAQ (reference sequence). With 3 bases clipped from V and 1 base from J, the junction kept 3 bases outside the gene matches. The CDR3 totals 17 residues.

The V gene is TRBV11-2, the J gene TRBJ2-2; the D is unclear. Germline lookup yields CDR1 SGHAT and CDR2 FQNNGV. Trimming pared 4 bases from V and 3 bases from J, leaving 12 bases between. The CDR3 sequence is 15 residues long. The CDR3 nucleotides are TGTGCCAGCAGCTCCGGCAGGCTAGACACCGGGGAGCTGTTTTTT. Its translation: CASSSGRLDTGELFF.

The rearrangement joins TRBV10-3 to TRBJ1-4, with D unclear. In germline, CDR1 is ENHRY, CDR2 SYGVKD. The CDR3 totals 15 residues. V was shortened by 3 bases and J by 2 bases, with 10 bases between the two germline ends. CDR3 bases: TGTGCCATCAGTGACAGGCGGGGTACTAATGAAAAACTGTTTTTT. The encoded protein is CAISDRRGTNEKLFF.

CDR3 nucleotide sequence: TGTGCCAGCATCGAACAGGGGAGTAGCACTGAAGCTTTCTTT. Protein: CASIEQGSSTEAFF. The chain uses TRBV7-6 and TRBJ1-1; TRBD1 agrees at 7 bases. Unmatched junction bases numbered 9, after V lost 7 bases and J lost 4 bases. This CDR3 comprises 14 residues. From germline, CDR1 is SGHVS and CDR2 FNYEAQ.

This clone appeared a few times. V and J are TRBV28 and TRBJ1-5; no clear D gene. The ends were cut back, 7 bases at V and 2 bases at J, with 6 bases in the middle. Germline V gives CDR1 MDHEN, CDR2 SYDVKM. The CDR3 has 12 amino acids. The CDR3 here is CASKLGNQPQHF. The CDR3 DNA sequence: TGTGCCAGCAAATTGGGCAATCAGCCCCAGCATTTT.

This CDR3 is CASSKGTGYTGELFF. In nucleotides, the CDR3 is TGCGCCAGCAGTAAGGGGACTGGATACACCGGGGAGCTGTTTTTT. The V gene is TRBV5-1, the J gene TRBJ2-2, with a possible D match to TRBD2 (6 bases). The germline CDR1 and CDR2 sequences are SGHRS and YFSETQ. The V and J ends lost 5 bases and 3 bases respectively, with 14 bases between them. CDR3 length: 15 amino acids.

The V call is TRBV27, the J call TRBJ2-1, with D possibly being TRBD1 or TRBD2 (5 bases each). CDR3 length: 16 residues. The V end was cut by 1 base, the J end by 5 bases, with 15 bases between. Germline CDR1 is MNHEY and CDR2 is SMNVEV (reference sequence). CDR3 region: CASSLFGAGTNNEQFF. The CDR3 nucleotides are TGTGCCAGCAGTTTATTTGGGGCAGGGACCAACAATGAGCAGTTCTTC.

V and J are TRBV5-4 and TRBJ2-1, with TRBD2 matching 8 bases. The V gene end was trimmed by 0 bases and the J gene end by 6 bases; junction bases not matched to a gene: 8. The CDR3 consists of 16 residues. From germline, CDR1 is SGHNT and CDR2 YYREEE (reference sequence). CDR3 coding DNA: TGTGCCAGCAGCTTGGCGGGACTAGGTGATGTCAATGAGCAGTTCTTC. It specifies CASSLAGLGDVNEQFF.

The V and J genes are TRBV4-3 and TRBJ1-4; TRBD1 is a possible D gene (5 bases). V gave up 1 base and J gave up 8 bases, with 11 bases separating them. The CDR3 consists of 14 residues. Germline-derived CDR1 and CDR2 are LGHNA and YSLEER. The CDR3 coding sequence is TGCGCCAGCAGCCAAGCCAGGGAGAGGGAAAAACTGTTTTTT. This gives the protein CASSQAREREKLFF.

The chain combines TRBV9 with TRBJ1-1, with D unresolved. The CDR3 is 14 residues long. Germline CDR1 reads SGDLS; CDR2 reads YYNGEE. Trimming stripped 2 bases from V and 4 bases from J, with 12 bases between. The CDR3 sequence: CASSVQAGTTEAFF. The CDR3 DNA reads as TGTGCCAGCAGCGTGCAGGCGGGAACCACTGAAGCTTTCTTT.

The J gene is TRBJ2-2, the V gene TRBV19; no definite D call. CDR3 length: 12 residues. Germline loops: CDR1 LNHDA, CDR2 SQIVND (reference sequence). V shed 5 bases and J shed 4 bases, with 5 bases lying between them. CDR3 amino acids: CASSFLTGELFF. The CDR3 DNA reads TGTGCCAGTAGTTTCCTCACCGGGGAGCTGTTTTTT.

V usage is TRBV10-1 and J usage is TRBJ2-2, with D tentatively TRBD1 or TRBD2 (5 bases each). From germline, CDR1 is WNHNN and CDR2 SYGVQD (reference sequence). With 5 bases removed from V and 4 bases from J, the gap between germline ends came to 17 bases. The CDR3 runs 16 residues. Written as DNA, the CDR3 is TGCGCCAGCAGTAGATCCGGGACCTCGGGCACCGGGGAGCTGTTTTTT. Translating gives CASSRSGTSGTGELFF.

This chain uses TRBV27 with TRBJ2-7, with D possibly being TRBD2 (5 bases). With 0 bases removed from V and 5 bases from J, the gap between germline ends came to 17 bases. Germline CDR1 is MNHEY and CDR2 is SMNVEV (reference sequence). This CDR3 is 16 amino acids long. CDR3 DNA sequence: TGTGCCAGCAGTTTATCGTCTGGGGTCGGGGTTAACGAGCAGTACTTC. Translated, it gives CASSLSSGVGVNEQYF.

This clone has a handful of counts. This chain's CDR3 is CASSLLIYEQYF. The CDR3 nucleotides are TGTGCCAGCAGCCTACTTATCTACGAGCAGTACTTC. The chain is built from TRBV11-2 and TRBJ2-7; no definite D call. CDR1 is SGHAT and CDR2 is FQNNGV in the germline V gene. CDR3 length: 12 amino acids. The germline V and J ends were trimmed by 5 bases and 3 bases, with 8 bases remaining between them.

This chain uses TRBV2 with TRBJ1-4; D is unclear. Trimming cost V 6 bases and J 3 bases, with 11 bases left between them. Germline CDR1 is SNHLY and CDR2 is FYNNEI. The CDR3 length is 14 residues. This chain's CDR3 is CASSRGLANEKLFF. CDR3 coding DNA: TGTGCCAGCAGCCGGGGTTTAGCTAATGAAAAACTGTTTTTT. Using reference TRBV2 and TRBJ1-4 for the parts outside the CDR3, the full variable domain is EPEVTQTPSHQVTQMGQEVILRCVPISNHLYFYWYRQILGQKVEFLVSFYNNEISEKSEIFDDQFSVERPDGSNFTLKIRSTKLEDSAMYFCASSRGLANEKLFFGSGTQLSVL.

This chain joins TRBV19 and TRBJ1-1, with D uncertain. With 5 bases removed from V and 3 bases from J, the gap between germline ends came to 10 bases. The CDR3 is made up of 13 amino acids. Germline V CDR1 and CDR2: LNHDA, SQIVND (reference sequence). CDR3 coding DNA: TGTGCCAGTAGTCCCGGCCCGTACACTGAAGCTTTCTTT. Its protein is CASSPGPYTEAFF.

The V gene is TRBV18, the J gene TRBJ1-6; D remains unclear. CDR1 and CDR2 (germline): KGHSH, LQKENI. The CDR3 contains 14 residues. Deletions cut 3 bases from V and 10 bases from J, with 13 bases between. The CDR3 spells CASSPEPFESPLHF. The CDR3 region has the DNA TGTGCCAGCTCACCCGAACCGTTCGAATCACCCCTCCACTTT.

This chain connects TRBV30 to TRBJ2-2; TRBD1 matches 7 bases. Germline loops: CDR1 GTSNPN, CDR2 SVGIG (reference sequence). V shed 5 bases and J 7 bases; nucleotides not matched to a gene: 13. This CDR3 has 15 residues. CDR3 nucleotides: TGTGCCTGGGGGGACCGGCAGGGGGAATTCGGGGAGCTGTTTTTT. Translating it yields CAWGDRQGEFGELFF.

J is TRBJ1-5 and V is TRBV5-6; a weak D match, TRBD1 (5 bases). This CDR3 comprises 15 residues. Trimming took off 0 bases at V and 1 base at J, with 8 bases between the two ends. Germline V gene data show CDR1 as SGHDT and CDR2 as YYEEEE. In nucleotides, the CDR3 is TGTGCCAGCAGCTTGGCGGGGGTAAGCAATCAGCCCCAGCATTTT. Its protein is CASSLAGVSNQPQHF.

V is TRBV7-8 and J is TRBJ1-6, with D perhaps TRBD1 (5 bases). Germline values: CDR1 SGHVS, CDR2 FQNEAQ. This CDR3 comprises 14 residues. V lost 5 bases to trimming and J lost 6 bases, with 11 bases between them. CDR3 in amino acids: CASSRTGGNSPLHF. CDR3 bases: TGTGCCAGCAGCCGGACGGGGGGTAATTCACCCCTCCACTTT.